Detailed here is one T cell receptor beta chain. Its specificity is not known. Trimming shortened V by 8 bases and J by 0 bases, and 14 bases separated the two germline ends. Germline V lookup: CDR1 SQVTM, CDR2 ANQGSEA. This CDR3 is built from 13 residues. The record originates from a study of OX40 agonist ivuxolimab in advanced cancers. Background on the study: Dose-escalation patients had hepatocellular carcinoma, melanoma, renal cell or head and neck cancer. The dose-escalation cohort was about 83% male, with a mean age of about 56 years, ranging roughly 23 to 90.

The study, taken as a whole, reports: Partly responding patients at 0.1-3.0 mg/kg showed some of the smallest clonal expansion.

Patients were excluded for autoimmune disease history or systemic immunosuppression. TCRdb's copy holds only in-frame clones and misses some; the assay was immunoSEQ multiplex PCR. The sample includes 35,000 to 40,000 clones, 80% to 90% of them seen just once. The rearrangement joins TRBV29-1 to TRBJ2-7; D possibly matches TRBD1 or TRBD2 (5 bases each). The sequence was collected from an adult with an advanced solid tumor such as melanoma, head and neck, liver or kidney cancer. The sample consisted of CD4+ or CD8+ T cells sorted from blood, taken in a trial of the OX40 agonist ivuxolimab. The CDR3: CSIGAGLSYEQYF. The CDR3 DNA sequence: TGCAGCATCGGGGCGGGTCTCTCCTACGAGCAGTACTTC.